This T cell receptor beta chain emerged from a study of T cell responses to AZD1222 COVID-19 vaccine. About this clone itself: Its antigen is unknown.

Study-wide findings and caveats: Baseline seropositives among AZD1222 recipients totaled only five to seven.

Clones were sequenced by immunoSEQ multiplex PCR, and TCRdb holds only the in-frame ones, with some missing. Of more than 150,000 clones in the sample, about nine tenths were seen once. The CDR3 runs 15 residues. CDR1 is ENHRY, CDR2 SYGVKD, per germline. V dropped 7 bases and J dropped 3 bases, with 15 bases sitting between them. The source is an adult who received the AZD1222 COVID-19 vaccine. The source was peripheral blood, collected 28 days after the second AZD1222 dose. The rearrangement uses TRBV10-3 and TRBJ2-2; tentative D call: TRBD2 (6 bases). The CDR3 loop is CAITPAGLHTGELFF. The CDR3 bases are TGTGCCATCACCCCGGCGGGGTTGCACACCGGGGAGCTGTTTTTT.